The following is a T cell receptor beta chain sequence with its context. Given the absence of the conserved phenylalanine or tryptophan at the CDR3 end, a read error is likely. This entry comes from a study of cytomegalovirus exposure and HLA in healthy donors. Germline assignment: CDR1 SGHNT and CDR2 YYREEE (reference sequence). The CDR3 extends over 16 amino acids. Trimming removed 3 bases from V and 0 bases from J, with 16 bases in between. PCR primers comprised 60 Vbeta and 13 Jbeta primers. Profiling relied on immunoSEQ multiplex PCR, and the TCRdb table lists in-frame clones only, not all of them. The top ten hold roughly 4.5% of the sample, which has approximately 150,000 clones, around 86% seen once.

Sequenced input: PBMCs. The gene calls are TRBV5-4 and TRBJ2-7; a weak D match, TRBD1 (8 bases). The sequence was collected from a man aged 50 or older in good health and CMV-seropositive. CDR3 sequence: CASSSRTGTISYEQYL. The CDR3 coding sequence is TGTGCCAGCAGCTCTAGGACAGGGACTATCTCCTACGAGCAGTACCTC.